Sequencing of this T cell receptor (beta chain) was carried out in a study of identical twins. Using its own MiXCR run on the 5' RACE reads, TCRdb lists one record per CDR3 protein. Here the sample spans about 890,000 distinct CDR3 sequences, roughly 12% being singletons. Findings and limits, study-wide: The more abundant beta clonotypes in cord blood had fewer insertions, and memory repertoires did not show this.

In this sample, this clonotype turned up a few times. Its target is unknown. This CDR3 region has 13 residues. V was shortened by 5 bases and J by 5 bases, with 12 bases between the two germline ends. Another study also made use of these data, one on yellow fever vaccine responses in identical twins.

The source is a woman under 30 in good health. The specimen was PBMCs. The chain uses TRBV12-3 or TRBV12-4 and TRBJ2-5; D gene uncertain. In DNA, the CDR3 is TGTGCCAGCAGTGCCCCGGGCTTGGAGACCCAGTACTTC. Translation: CASSAPGLETQYF.